Listed below are T cell receptor beta chains from one sample, sequenced in a study of graft-versus-host responses after intestinal transplantation. Method: immunoSEQ multiplex PCR; TCRdb's copy keeps in-frame clones and lacks some. The top ten clones hold about 1.3% of a sample with 20,000 to 25,000 clones, around two fifths of them seen once. The specimen was alloreactive CD8+ T cells from a mixed lymphocyte reaction culture, collected before transplantation. The receptors were gathered from a human patient who was an organ donor for intestinal transplantation. The CDR3 runs from the conserved cysteine through the conserved F or W. The D gene is left open where the match is weak. A clone size is listed for some rows: how often the clone was seen (once, few, many), or a class if it is expanded.

NA	TRBV28	TRBJ2-7	NA	CASSLNEQYF	TGTGCCAGCAGTTTAAACGAGCAGTACTTC
NA	TRBV4-2	TRBJ2-1	NA	CASSQGPRRGEQFF	TGTGCCAGCAGCCAAGGCCCCAGGAGGGGTGAGCAGTTCTTC
NA	TRBV6-5	TRBJ2-1	NA	CASSSRQDYNEQFF	TGTGCCAGCAGTTCCAGACAAGACTACAATGAGCAGTTCTTC
NA	TRBV5-1	TRBJ1-2	few	CASSLGVRGGGLDYTF	TGCGCCAGCAGCCTTGGGGTGAGGGGGGGCGGACTAGACTACACCTTC
NA	TRBV6-5	TRBJ1-1	NA	CASSYGGNTEAFF	TGTGCCAGCAGTTACGGGGGGAACACTGAAGCTTTCTTT
TRBD2	TRBV6-1	TRBJ2-7	NA	CASSWTSGRGGEQYF	TGTGCCAGCAGTTGGACTAGCGGGAGAGGTGGGGAGCAGTACTTC
NA	TRBV5-5	TRBJ2-7	medium-sized	CASSSVGGPYEQYF	TGTGCCAGCAGCAGCGTAGGGGGTCCCTACGAGCAGTACTTC
TRBD2	TRBV2	TRBJ2-1	once	CASISEREGFVDEQFF	TGTGCCAGCATCTCAGAGCGGGAGGGCTTTGTCGATGAGCAGTTCTTC
TRBD1	TRBV6-6	TRBJ2-4	few	CASSYGTGDIQYF	TGTGCCAGCAGTTACGGGACAGGGGACATTCAGTACTTC
NA	TRBV2	TRBJ2-3	NA	CASSGGIAPDTQYF	TGTGCCAGCAGTGGAGGCATTGCACCAGATACGCAGTATTTT
TRBD1	TRBV4-1	TRBJ1-1	NA	CASSHTGTGAEAFF	TGCGCCAGCAGCCATACCGGGACAGGGGCTGAAGCTTTCTTT
NA	TRBV6-5	TRBJ2-1	NA	CASRGLAFEQFF	TGTGCCAGCAGGGGTTTAGCGTTTGAGCAGTTCTTC
TRBD1	TRBV10-1	TRBJ1-5	NA	CASSPRDREATQPQHF	TGCGCCAGCAGTCCTAGGGACAGGGAGGCAACTCAGCCCCAGCATTTT
TRBD1	TRBV5-6	TRBJ2-7	NA	CASSLGTGYYEQYF	TGTGCCAGCAGCTTGGGGACAGGATACTACGAGCAGTACTTC
NA	TRBV5-4	TRBJ1-6	NA	CASSLRLWTDYNSPLHF	TGTGCCAGCAGCTTGCGATTATGGACAGATTATAATTCACCCCTCCACTTT
NA	TRBV5-1	TRBJ2-3	once	CASSLLSTDTQYF	TGCGCCAGCAGCCTGCTTAGCACAGATACGCAGTATTTT
NA	TRBV28	TRBJ2-7	few	CASSLGHSYEQYF	TGTGCCAGCAGTTTGGGACACTCCTACGAGCAGTACTTC
TRBD2	TRBV4-1	TRBJ2-3	NA	CASSQEYPGGVDTQYF	TGCGCCAGCAGCCAAGAGTATCCGGGGGGGGTAGATACGCAGTATTTT
TRBD1	TRBV4-1	TRBJ1-1	NA	CASSRVQGAAAFF	TGCGCCAGCAGCCGGGTCCAGGGGGCGGCAGCTTTCTTT
NA	TRBV28	TRBJ2-1	NA	CAVGGLAGGASWEQFF	TGTGCCGTGGGGGGGCTGGCCGGCGGGGCGAGCTGGGAGCAGTTCTTC
NA	TRBV5-5	TRBJ2-7	NA	CASSLEGSNEQYF	TGTGCCAGCAGCTTGGAGGGTAGCAACGAGCAGTACTTC
NA	TRBV6-1	TRBJ2-5	few	CASNRNGVRETQYF	TGTGCCAGCAACAGAAATGGGGTACGAGAGACCCAGTACTTC